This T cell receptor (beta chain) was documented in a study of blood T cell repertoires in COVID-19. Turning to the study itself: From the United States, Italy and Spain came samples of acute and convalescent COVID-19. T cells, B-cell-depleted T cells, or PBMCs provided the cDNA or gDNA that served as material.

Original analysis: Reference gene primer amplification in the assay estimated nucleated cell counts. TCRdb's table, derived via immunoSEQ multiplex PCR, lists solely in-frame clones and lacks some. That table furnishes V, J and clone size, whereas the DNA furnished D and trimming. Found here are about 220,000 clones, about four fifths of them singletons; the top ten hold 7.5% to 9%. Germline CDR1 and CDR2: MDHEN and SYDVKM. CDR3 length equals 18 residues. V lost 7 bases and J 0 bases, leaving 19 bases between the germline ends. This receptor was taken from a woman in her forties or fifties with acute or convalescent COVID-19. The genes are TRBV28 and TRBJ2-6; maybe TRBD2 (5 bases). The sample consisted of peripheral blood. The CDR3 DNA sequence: TGTGCCAGCAACCCCACGGGATTTGCCAGCTCTGGGGCCAACGTCCTGACTTTC. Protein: CASNPTGFASSGANVLTF.